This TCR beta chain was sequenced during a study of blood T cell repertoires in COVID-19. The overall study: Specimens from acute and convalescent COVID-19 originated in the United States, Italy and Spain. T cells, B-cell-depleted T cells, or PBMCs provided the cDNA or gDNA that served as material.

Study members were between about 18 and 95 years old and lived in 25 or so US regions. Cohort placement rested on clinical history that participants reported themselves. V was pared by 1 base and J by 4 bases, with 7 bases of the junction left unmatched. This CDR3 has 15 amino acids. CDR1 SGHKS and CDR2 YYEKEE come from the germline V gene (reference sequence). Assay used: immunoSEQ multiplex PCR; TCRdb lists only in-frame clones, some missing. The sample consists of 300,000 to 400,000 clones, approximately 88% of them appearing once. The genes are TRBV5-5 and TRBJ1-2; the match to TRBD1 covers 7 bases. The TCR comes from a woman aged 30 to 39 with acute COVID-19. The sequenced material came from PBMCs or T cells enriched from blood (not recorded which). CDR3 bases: TGTGCCAGCAGCTTGCGCCTGACAGGGTTCTATGGCTACACCTTC. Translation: CASSLRLTGFYGYTF.